The 14 T cell receptor beta chains reported below all come from one sample, sequenced in a study of Ad26.COV2.S vaccination and SARS-CoV-2 variants. Treatment here: some 20 received Ad26.COV2.S at low or high dose, single or two shots; several received placebo; per-sample allocation not given. All samples were drawn on day 63, counting from the first vaccine or placebo injection. Here immunoSEQ multiplex PCR was the method, and the copy in TCRdb shows in-frame clones only, minus some. The profile covers some 340,000 clones, with around four fifths appearing a single time and approximately 2.1% taken by the ten largest. Sequencing was performed on peripheral blood, taken in a trial of Ad26.COV2.S vaccine versus placebo. Source of these receptors: a person between 18 and 65 years old who received the Ad26.COV2.S COVID-19 vaccine or a placebo.

This clone was seen more than once but under ten times. V is TRBV19 and J is TRBJ1-2; maybe TRBD1 (6 bases). With 6 bases removed from V and 4 bases from J, the gap between germline ends came to 12 bases. In germline, CDR1 is LNHDA, CDR2 SQIVND (reference sequence). The CDR3 runs 13 residues. CDR3 DNA: TGTGCCAGTAGCCCTGGGGGCAGCTATGGCTACACCTTC. Translation gives CASSPGGSYGYTF.

The J gene is TRBJ2-7, the V gene TRBV28, with D perhaps being TRBD1 or TRBD2 (5 bases each). The germline CDR1 and CDR2 sequences are MDHEN and SYDVKM. This CDR3 region has 16 residues. Trimming removed 7 bases at V and 4 bases at J, with 23 bases between. This chain's CDR3 is CASTALKGTDLYEQYF. DNA for the CDR3: TGTGCCAGCACCGCGTTGAAAGGGACGGACCTTTACGAGCAGTACTTC.

The chain combines TRBV19 with TRBJ2-1; D not certain. Germline V lookup: CDR1 LNHDA, CDR2 SQIVND (reference sequence). Trimming left V 5 bases short and J 4 bases short, with 18 bases between. The CDR3 is made up of 16 amino acids. The CDR3 DNA reads TGTGCCAGTAGTGTCGCGTCAAGGACCCTATACAATGAGCAGTTCTTC. This encodes CASSVASRTLYNEQFF.

The chain uses TRBV2 and TRBJ2-5; 10 nucleotides line up with TRBD1. The CDR3 spans 14 residues. The V segment lost 4 bases and the J segment 4 bases; nucleotides outside the gene matches: 3. The germline V gene encodes CDR1 SNHLY and CDR2 FYNNEI. This CDR3 is CASSVRTGGETQYF. CDR3 DNA sequence: TGTGCCAGCAGTGTCCGGACAGGGGGAGAGACCCAGTACTTC.

The gene calls are TRBV2 and TRBJ2-7, with 7 positions matching TRBD1. Germline V gene data show CDR1 as SNHLY and CDR2 as FYNNEI. The ends lost 5 bases at V and 1 base at J; junction bases unmatched: 2. The CDR3 runs 13 residues. This CDR3 is CASSWDRSYEQYF. For the CDR3, the DNA is TGTGCCAGCAGTTGGGACAGATCCTACGAGCAGTACTTC.

This clone appeared a few times. The V gene is TRBV28, the J gene TRBJ1-2, with D possibly TRBD1 on 6 matching bases. V was cut by 4 bases and J by 4 bases, with 16 bases left in between. Germline values: CDR1 MDHEN, CDR2 SYDVKM. The CDR3 runs 15 residues. DNA for the CDR3: TGTGCCAGCAGTTCAGGGACACCCAGCCCCTATGGCTACACCTTC. The encoded protein is CASSSGTPSPYGYTF.

This clone was picked up one time. This chain links TRBV27 with TRBJ2-7; 12 nucleotides align to TRBD2. This CDR3 has 15 amino acids. V shed 5 bases and J 3 bases; nucleotides not matched to a gene: 5. Germline V CDR1 and CDR2: MNHEY, SMNVEV (reference sequence). CDR3 protein: CASSPRLAGVYEQYF. CDR3 bases: TGTGCCAGCAGTCCGAGACTAGCGGGGGTCTACGAGCAGTACTTC.

This clone was seen only once. This chain joins TRBV6-5 and TRBJ1-5, with D unclear. The CDR3 has 13 amino acids. Looked up from germline, CDR1 is MNHEY and CDR2 is SVGAGI. V lost 4 bases, J lost 7 bases, and 11 bases lay in between. The CDR3 spells CASSLNRYQPQHF. As DNA, the CDR3 is TGTGCCAGCAGTTTGAATAGGTACCAGCCCCAGCATTTT.

This sequence joins TRBV27 and TRBJ1-1; no clear D. The CDR3 contains 13 residues. The germline CDR1 and CDR2 sequences are MNHEY and SMNVEV (reference sequence). V was shortened by 5 bases and J by 6 bases, with 13 bases between the two germline ends. The CDR3 loop reads CASSPFRRAEAFF. The CDR3 DNA is TGTGCCAGCAGTCCATTCAGGAGGGCTGAAGCTTTCTTT.

J is TRBJ1-1 and V is TRBV7-2, with a tentative D call TRBD1 (5 bases). This CDR3 contains 12 residues. The ends were cut back, 6 bases at V and 6 bases at J, with 11 bases in the middle. The germline V gene encodes CDR1 SGHTA and CDR2 FQGNSA. CDR3 region: CASRWRGSEAFF. CDR3 coding DNA: TGTGCCAGCAGATGGCGGGGGTCTGAAGCTTTCTTT.

This clone was seen more than once but under ten times. This sequence joins TRBV10-3 and TRBJ2-5; D could derive from TRBD1 or TRBD2 (5 bases each). The germline V and J ends were trimmed by 0 bases and 11 bases, with 19 bases remaining between them. CDR1 ENHRY and CDR2 SYGVKD come from the germline V gene. This CDR3 region has 15 residues. The CDR3 DNA sequence: TGTGCCATCAGTGAGTCTAAGTTGGGACCGGGCAAACAGTACTTC. Translation: CAISESKLGPGKQYF.

This chain uses TRBV28 with TRBJ1-1, with D possibly TRBD1 on 6 matching bases. Trimming took 3 bases from V and 3 from J, leaving 17 bases between them. Germline values: CDR1 MDHEN, CDR2 SYDVKM. The CDR3 is 16 residues long. The CDR3 DNA reads TGTGCCAGCAGTTTTGCTTTCCAGGGGTTGGACACTGAAGCTTTCTTT. It yields the protein CASSFAFQGLDTEAFF.

V is TRBV9 and J is TRBJ1-2; 8 bases are shared with TRBD1. From germline, CDR1 is SGDLS and CDR2 YYNGEE. V trimming: 4 bases; J trimming: 0 bases; junction bases outside the gene matches: 5. CDR3 length equals 15 residues. As DNA, the CDR3 is TGTGCCAGCAGCTGGGAGGACAGGGCTAACTATGGCTACACCTTC. Encoded protein: CASSWEDRANYGYTF. Looking up the rest from reference TRBV9 and TRBJ1-2 gives the full variable domain: DSGVTQTPKHLITATGQRVTLRCSPRSGDLSVYWYQQSLDQGLQFLIQYYNGEERAKGNILERFSAQQFPDLHSELNLSSLELGDSALYFCASSWEDRANYGYTFGSGTRLTVV.

The V gene is TRBV7-9, the J gene TRBJ2-3, with TRBD1 matching over 8 bases. The ends lost 5 bases at V and 5 bases at J; junction bases unmatched: 15. The germline CDR1 and CDR2 sequences are SEHNR and FQNEAQ (reference sequence). This CDR3 spans 17 amino acids. CDR3 in DNA: TGTGCCAGCAGCCGCCCCTCGACAGGGGTGATGAGAGATACGCAGTATTTT. This gives the protein CASSRPSTGVMRDTQYF.